This TCR beta chain was recovered during a study of beta chain features in type 1 diabetes. Overall study results and limits: Within each of all four CD4+ subsets, Type 1 diabetes patients had TCRB CDR3s that were moderately but significantly shorter. Healthy donors had naive, central memory and Treg TCRB repertoires that appeared less similar than those seen among patients.

CDR1 is SEHNR and CDR2 is FQNEAQ in the germline V gene (reference sequence). The ends lost 1 base at V and 3 bases at J; junction bases unmatched: 4. The CDR3 is 15 amino acids. TCRB transcripts that were expressed got sequenced, as all of the isolated RNA had been reverse transcribed. Here immunoSEQ multiplex PCR was the method, and the copy in TCRdb shows in-frame clones only, minus some. The sample records tens of thousands of clones, roughly 70% being singletons. CD4+ naive, central memory, regulatory and stem cell-like memory subsets were isolated by sorting on CD45RO/CCR7/CD25/CD127/CD95/CD27. This clone was counted between two and nine times. The antigen remains unidentified.

Sample: Tregs from blood. This TCR derives from a man aged 30 to 45 with type 1 diabetes. Some clones in this sample may be carry-over from other donors' samples. The rearrangement uses TRBV7-9 and TRBJ2-7, with TRBD1 matching 9 bases. CDR3 in amino acids: CASSLDRGRLYEQYF. The CDR3 DNA reads as TGTGCCAGCAGCTTAGACAGGGGGCGACTCTACGAGCAGTACTTC.